Shown below are 15 T cell receptor beta chains from a single sample sequenced in a study of CD4+ T cells in melanoma. The repertoire was sequenced with immunoSEQ multiplex PCR; TCRdb's copy has only in-frame clones and lacks some. The table records more than 13,000 clones, less than 70% of them present only once. The sequencing sample was made of cells from a culture (not recorded whether cultured in vitro). The receptors stem from a human donor with melanoma.

The chain recombines TRBV19 with TRBJ1-4, with TRBD1 identical over 7 bases. The CDR3 runs to 14 residues. The J segment lost 8 bases and the V segment lost 6 bases, leaving 9 bases of the junction unmatched. CDR1 is LNHDA, CDR2 SQIVND, per germline (reference sequence). CDR3 sequence: CASRVPGQREKLFF. CDR3 nucleotide sequence: TGTGCCAGTAGAGTCCCGGGACAGAGGGAAAAACTGTTTTTT.

In regard to this clone: The same CDR3 is also encoded by other DNA sequences in this sample. The chain is built from TRBV5-4 and TRBJ2-3, with 8 positions matching TRBD2. Trimming took 4 bases from V and 0 from J; bases not matched to a gene: 7. Germline V CDR1 and CDR2: SGHNT, YYREEE (reference sequence). The CDR3 sequence is 16 residues long. The CDR3, as DNA: TGTGCCAGCAGCCTCGGAGCGGGGGTCAGCACAGATACGCAGTATTTT. It codes for CASSLGAGVSTDTQYF.

A note on this clone: The germline gene is not matched at one end of the junction; a read error may be the cause. The rearrangement joins TRBV13 to TRBJ1-1; 9 positions match TRBD1. CDR3 length: 15 residues. Germline V gives CDR1 PRHDT, CDR2 FYEKMQ (reference sequence). DNA for the CDR3: TGTGCCAGCAGCGTAGGGACAGGGAAACACACTGAAGCTTTCTTT. Its translation: CASSVGTGKHTEAFF.

The rearrangement joins TRBV7-9 to TRBJ1-3, with TRBD1 matching over 7 bases. The V segment lost 4 bases and the J segment 4 bases; nucleotides outside the gene matches: 4. The CDR3 consists of 14 residues. CDR1 and CDR2 (germline): SEHNR, FQNEAQ (reference sequence). CDR3 DNA sequence: TGTGCCAGCAGCTGGGGGACAGCCGGAAACACCATATATTTT. This codes for CASSWGTAGNTIYF.

The V and J genes are TRBV6-5 and TRBJ1-1; perhaps TRBD1 as D (6 bases). Deletions cut 6 bases from V and 6 bases from J, with 14 bases between. The germline V gene has CDR1 MNHEY and CDR2 SVGAGI. CDR3 length: 13 amino acids. The CDR3 sequence: CASSREGDSEAFF. For the CDR3, the DNA is TGTGCCAGCAGCCGCGAGGGGGACTCTGAAGCTTTCTTT.

This chain uses TRBV6-5 with TRBJ1-5; no clear D. Germline V CDR1 and CDR2: MNHEY, SVGAGI. V was shortened by 2 bases and J by 2 bases, with 7 bases between the two germline ends. The CDR3 sequence is 14 residues long. The CDR3 loop is CASSYKLGNQPQHF. As DNA, the CDR3 is TGTGCCAGCAGTTACAAGCTTGGCAATCAGCCCCAGCATTTT.

This clone has just a few counts. The chain joins TRBV9 to TRBJ2-5, with 9 bases aligning to TRBD1. The CDR3 is made up of 15 amino acids. The junction had 6 bases not matched to a gene; V was cut back by 3 bases and J by 3 bases. Germline lookup yields CDR1 SGDLS and CDR2 YYNGEE. CDR3 nucleotide sequence: TGTGCCAGCAGCGCCTACAGGGGGCGCGAAGAGACCCAGTACTTC. Its protein product is CASSAYRGREETQYF.

V is TRBV30 and J is TRBJ1-5, with unresolved D. The germline V gene has CDR1 GTSNPN and CDR2 SVGIG (reference sequence). The CDR3 sequence is 12 residues long. V was clipped by 1 base and J by 4 bases, with 5 bases between them. CDR3 protein: CAWSAQNQPQHF. Written as DNA, the CDR3 is TGTGCCTGGAGTGCCCAAAATCAGCCCCAGCATTTT.

The DNA of the CDR3 is TGCGCCAGCAGCAGCAGGGTCAGCACCGGGGAGCTGTTTTTT. Its protein product is CASSSRVSTGELFF. This rearrangement joins TRBV5-1 to TRBJ2-2, with D possibly being TRBD1 (5 bases). Per germline, CDR1 SGHRS and CDR2 YFSETQ. V lost 4 bases and J lost 4, with 11 bases in between. The CDR3 is 14 amino acids.

V and J are TRBV7-6 and TRBJ1-4; a possible D gene is TRBD1 (5 bases). This CDR3 has 17 residues. In germline, CDR1 is SGHVS, CDR2 FNYEAQ. Trimming stripped 1 base from V and 8 bases from J, with 20 bases between. CDR3 region: CASSLGLTGRVLEKLFF. The CDR3 DNA reads as TGTGCCAGCAGCTTAGGGCTTACGGGCAGGGTATTAGAAAAACTGTTTTTT.

The rearrangement joins TRBV2 to TRBJ2-7, with 8 bases fitting TRBD1. The CDR3 is 15 amino acids. The V gene's germline CDR1 is SNHLY and CDR2 FYNNEI. Trimming removed 6 bases from V and 2 bases from J; junction bases left unmatched: 9. CDR3 region: CASRRPDRVPYEQYF. CDR3 DNA sequence: TGTGCCAGCAGAAGACCGGACAGGGTCCCCTACGAGCAGTACTTC.

The V and J genes are TRBV11-2 and TRBJ1-1, with D unresolved. CDR1 and CDR2 from the germline V gene are SGHAT and FQNNGV. Trimming stripped 5 bases from V and 2 bases from J, with 18 bases between. The CDR3 is 16 residues long. The CDR3 loop reads CASSPFRSQPNTEAFF. The DNA for the CDR3 is TGTGCCAGCAGCCCGTTTCGAAGTCAGCCAAACACTGAAGCTTTCTTT.

This clone was counted a few times. V is TRBV15 and J is TRBJ1-2; D possibly corresponds to TRBD1 (6 bases). Trimming shortened V by 1 base and J by 6 bases, and 9 bases separated the two germline ends. This CDR3 has 13 amino acids. Germline assignment: CDR1 LNHNV and CDR2 YYDKDF (reference sequence). CDR3: CATSRGGGDGYTF. CDR3 in DNA: TGTGCCACCAGCAGAGGGGGGGGCGATGGCTACACCTTC.

The genes are TRBV7-2 and TRBJ2-1; 11 positions match TRBD2. After removal of 0 bases from V and 10 bases from J, the junction contained 5 bases not matched to a gene. The CDR3 is made up of 15 amino acids. Germline CDR1 is SGHTA and CDR2 is FQGNSA. The CDR3 sequence is CASSLAASGGPEQFF. The CDR3 region has the DNA TGTGCCAGCAGCTTAGCGGCTAGCGGGGGGCCCGAGCAGTTCTTC.

This rearrangement joins TRBV11-2 to TRBJ1-5; D is possibly TRBD1 (5 bases). Germline lookup yields CDR1 SGHAT and CDR2 FQNNGV. V gave up 0 bases and J gave up 3 bases, with 12 bases separating them. This CDR3 contains 16 residues. The chain's CDR3 is CASSLDARVVNQPQHF. CDR3 in DNA: TGTGCCAGCAGCTTAGACGCCAGGGTCGTCAATCAGCCCCAGCATTTT.